Sequencing of this T cell receptor beta chain was carried out in a study of identical twins. One entry per CDR3 protein results from TCRdb running MiXCR on the 5' RACE reads. This table has approximately 1.8 million distinct CDR3 sequences, under 35% appearing once. Trimming removed 5 bases from V and 3 bases from J; junction bases left unmatched: 6. The CDR3 runs to 14 residues. The germline gives CDR1 SGHRS, CDR2 YFSETQ. The specimen sequenced was cord blood. This rearrangement joins TRBV5-1 to TRBJ1-2; 8 bases are shared with TRBD1. The source is a newborn girl in good health. CDR3 nucleotide sequence: TGCGCCAGCAGTTGGGAGACAGGGGACTATGGCTACACCTTC. Protein product: CASSWETGDYGYTF.